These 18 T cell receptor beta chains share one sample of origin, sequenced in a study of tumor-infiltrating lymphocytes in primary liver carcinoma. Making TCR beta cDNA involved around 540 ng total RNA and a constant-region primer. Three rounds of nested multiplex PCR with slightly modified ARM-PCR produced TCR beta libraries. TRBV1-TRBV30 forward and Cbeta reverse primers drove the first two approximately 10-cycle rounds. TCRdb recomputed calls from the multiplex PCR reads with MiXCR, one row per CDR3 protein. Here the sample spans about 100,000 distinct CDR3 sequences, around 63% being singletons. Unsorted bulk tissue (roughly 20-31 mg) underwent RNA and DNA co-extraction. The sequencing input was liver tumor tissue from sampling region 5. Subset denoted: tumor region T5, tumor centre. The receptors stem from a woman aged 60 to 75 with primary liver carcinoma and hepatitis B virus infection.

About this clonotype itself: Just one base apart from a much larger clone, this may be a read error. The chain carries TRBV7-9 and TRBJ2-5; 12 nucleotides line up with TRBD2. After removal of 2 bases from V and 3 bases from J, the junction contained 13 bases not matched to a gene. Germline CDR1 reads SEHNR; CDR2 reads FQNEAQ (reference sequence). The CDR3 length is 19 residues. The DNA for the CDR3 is TGTGCCAGCAGCTTACCTCGACTAGCGGGAGCGGGAGCTGAAGAGACCCAGTACTTC. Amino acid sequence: CASSLPRLAGAGAEETQYF. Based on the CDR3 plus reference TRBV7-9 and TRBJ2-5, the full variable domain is DTGVSQNPRHKITKRGQNVTFRCDPISEHNRLYWYRQTLGQGPEFLTYFQNEAQLEKSRLLSDRFSAERPKGSFSTLEIQRTEQGDSAMYLCASSLPRLAGAGAEETQYFGPGTRLLVL.

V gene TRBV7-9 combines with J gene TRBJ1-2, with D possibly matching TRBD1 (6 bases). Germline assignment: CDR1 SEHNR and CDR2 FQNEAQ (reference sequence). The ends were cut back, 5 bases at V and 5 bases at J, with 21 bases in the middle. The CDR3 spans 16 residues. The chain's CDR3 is CASSPHGAGTSYGYTF. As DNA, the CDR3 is TGTGCCAGCAGCCCGCACGGGGCCGGGACAAGTTATGGCTACACCTTC. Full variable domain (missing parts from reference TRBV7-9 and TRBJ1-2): DTGVSQNPRHKITKRGQNVTFRCDPISEHNRLYWYRQTLGQGPEFLTYFQNEAQLEKSRLLSDRFSAERPKGSFSTLEIQRTEQGDSAMYLCASSPHGAGTSYGYTFGSGTRLTVV.

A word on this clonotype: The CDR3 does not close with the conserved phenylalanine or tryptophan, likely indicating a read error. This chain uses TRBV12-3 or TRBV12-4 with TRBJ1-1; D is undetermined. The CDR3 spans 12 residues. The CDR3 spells CASCLGKTEAFS. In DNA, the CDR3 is TGTGCCAGCTGTTTAGGAAAGACTGAAGCTTTCTCT.

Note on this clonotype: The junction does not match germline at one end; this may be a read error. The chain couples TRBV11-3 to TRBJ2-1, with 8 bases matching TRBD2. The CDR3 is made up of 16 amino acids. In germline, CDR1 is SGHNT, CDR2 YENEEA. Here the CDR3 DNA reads TGTGCCAGCAGCTTAGGTGGCGGGAGGTTGGGAAATGAGCAGCTCTTC. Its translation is CASSLGGGRLGNEQLF. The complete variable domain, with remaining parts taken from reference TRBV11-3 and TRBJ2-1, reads EAGVVQSPRYKIIEKKQPVAFWCNPISGHNTLYWYLQNLGQGPELLIRYENEEAVDDSQLPKDRFSAERLKGVDSTLKIQPAELGDSAVYLCASSLGGGRLGNEQLFGPGTRLTVL.

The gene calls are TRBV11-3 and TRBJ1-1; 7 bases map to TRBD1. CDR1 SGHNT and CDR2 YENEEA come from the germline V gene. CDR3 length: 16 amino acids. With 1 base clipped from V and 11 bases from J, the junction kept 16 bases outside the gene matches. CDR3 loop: CASSLAPSYTQGGAFF. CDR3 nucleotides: TGTGCCAGCAGCTTAGCCCCCAGTTACACTCAGGGGGGGGCTTTCTTT.

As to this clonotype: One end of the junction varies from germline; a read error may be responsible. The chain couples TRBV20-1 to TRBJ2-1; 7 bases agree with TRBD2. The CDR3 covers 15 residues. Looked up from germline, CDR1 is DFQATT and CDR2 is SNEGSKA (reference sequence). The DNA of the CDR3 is TGCAGTGCTAGAGATCTAGCGGACTCCTACAATGAGCAGTCCTTC. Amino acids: CSARDLADSYNEQSF.

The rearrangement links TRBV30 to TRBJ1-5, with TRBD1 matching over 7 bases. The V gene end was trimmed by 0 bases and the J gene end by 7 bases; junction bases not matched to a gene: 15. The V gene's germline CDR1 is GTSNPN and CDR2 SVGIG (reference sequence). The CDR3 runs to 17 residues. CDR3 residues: CAWSVAGTERSGQPQHF. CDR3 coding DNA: TGTGCCTGGAGTGTAGCGGGGACAGAGAGATCCGGCCAGCCCCAGCATTTT.

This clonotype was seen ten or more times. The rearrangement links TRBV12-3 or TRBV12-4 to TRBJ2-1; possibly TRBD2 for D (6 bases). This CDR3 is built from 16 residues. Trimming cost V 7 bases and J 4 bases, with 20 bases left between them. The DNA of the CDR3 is TGTGCCAGCAATTCGGGCGGGATAGGATTTTACAATGAGCAGTTCTTC. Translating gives CASNSGGIGFYNEQFF.

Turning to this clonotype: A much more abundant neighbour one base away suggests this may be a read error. The CDR3 protein is CTSSLIGWGTDTQYF. Written as DNA, the CDR3 is TGTACCAGCAGCTTAATAGGGTGGGGCACAGATACGCAGTATTTT. This chain joins TRBV5-5 and TRBJ2-3; D remains unclear. The CDR3 has 15 residues. Germline V gene data show CDR1 as SGHKS and CDR2 as YYEKEE (reference sequence). The full variable domain, in which reference TRBV5-5 and TRBJ2-3 provide the parts outside the CDR3, is DAGVTQSPTHLIKTRGQQVTLRCSPISGHKSVSWYQQVLGQGPQFIFQYYEKEERGRGNFPDRFSARQFPNYSSELNVNALLLGDSALYLCTSSLIGWGTDTQYFGPGTRLTVL.

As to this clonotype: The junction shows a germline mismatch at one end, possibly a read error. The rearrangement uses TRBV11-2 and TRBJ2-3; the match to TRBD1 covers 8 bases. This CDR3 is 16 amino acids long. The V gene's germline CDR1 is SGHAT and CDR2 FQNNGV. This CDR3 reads CASSWGRQGAADTRYF. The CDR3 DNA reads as TGTGCCAGCAGCTGGGGGAGGCAGGGGGCGGCTGATACGCGGTATTTT.

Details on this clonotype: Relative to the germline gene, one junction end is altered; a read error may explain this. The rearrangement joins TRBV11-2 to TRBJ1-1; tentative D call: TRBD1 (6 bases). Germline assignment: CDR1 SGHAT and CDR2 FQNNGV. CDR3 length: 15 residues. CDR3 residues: CASSPGQLLNTEVFF. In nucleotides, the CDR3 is TGTGCCAGCAGCCCAGGACAGCTACTGAACACTGAAGTTTTCTTT. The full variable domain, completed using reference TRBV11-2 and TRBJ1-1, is EAGVAQSPRYKIIEKRQSVAFWCNPISGHATLYWYQQILGQGPKLLIQFQNNGVVDDSQLPKDRFSAERLKGVDSTLKIQPAKLEDSAVYLCASSPGQLLNTEVFFGQGTRLTVV.

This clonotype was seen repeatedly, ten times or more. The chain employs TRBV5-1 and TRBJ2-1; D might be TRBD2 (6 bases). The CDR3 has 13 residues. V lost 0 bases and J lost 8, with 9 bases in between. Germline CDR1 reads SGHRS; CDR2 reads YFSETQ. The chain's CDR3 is CASSLAGLYEQFF. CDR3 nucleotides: TGCGCCAGCAGCTTGGCGGGACTTTATGAGCAGTTCTTC.

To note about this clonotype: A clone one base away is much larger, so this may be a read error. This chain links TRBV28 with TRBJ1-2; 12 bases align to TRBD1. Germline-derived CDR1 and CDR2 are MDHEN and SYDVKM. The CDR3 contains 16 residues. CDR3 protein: CASNGQPGTGGYGCTF. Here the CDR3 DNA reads TGTGCCAGCAATGGGCAACCCGGGACAGGGGGCTATGGCTGCACCTTC.

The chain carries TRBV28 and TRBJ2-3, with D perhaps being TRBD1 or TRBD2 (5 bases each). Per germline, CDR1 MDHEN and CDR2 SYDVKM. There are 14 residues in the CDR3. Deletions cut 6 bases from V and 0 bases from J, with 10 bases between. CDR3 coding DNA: TGTGCCAGCAGGGACGGGGCTAGCACAGATACGCAGTATTTT. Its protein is CASRDGASTDTQYF.

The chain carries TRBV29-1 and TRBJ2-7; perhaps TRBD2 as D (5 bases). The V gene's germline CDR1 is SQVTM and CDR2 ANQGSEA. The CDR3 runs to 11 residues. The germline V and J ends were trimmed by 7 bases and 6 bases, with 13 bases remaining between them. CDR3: CSDVGEGEQYF. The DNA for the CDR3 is TGCAGCGATGTTGGAGAGGGCGAGCAGTACTTC.

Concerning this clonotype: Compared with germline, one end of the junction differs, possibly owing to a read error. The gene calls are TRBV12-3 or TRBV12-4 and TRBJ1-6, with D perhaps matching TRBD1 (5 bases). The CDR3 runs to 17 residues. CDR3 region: CVSSPNSGPGLRSPHHF. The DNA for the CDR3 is TGTGTCAGCAGCCCAAATTCGGGGCCGGGATTGAGATCACCCCACCACTTT.

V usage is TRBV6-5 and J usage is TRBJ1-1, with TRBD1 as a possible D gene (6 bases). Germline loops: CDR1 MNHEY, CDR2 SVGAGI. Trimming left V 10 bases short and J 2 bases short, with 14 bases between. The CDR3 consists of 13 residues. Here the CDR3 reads CANSRDINTEAFF. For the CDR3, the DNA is TGTGCCAATAGCCGGGACATCAACACTGAAGCTTTCTTT.

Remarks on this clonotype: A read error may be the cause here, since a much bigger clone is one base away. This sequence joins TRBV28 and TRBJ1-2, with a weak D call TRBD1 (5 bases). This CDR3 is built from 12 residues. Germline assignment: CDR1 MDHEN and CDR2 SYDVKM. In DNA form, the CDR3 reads TGTGCCAGCAGTCGACAGCCAAATGGCTACATCTTC. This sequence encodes CASSRQPNGYIF.